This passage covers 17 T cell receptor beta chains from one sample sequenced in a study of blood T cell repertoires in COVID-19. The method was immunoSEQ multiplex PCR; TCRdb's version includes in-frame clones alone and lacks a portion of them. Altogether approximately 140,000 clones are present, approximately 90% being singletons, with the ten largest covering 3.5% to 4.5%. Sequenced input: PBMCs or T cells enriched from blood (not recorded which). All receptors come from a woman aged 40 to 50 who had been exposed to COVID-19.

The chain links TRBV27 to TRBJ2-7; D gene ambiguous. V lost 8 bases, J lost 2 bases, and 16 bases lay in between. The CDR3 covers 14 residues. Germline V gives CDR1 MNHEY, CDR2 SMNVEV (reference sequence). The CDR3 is CASGDLRTTYEQYF. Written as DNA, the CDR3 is TGTGCCAGCGGAGACCTGAGAACGACCTACGAGCAGTACTTC.

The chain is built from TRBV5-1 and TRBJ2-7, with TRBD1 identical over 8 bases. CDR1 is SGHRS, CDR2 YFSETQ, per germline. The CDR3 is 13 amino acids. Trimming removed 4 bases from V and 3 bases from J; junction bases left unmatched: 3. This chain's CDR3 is CASSKDRVYEQYF. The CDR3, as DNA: TGCGCCAGCAGCAAGGACAGGGTCTACGAGCAGTACTTC.

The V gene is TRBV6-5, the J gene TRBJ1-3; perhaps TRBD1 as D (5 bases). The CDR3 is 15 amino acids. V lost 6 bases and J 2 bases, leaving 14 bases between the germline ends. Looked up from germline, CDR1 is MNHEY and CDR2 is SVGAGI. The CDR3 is CASRGGQPPGNTIYF. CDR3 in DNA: TGTGCCAGCAGGGGAGGACAACCCCCTGGAAACACCATATATTTT.

The CDR3 spells CASSERTGYMNTEAFF. The CDR3 region has the DNA TGTGCCAGCAGTGAACGGACAGGGTACATGAACACTGAAGCTTTCTTT. V gene TRBV25-1 combines with J gene TRBJ1-1; 8 positions agree with TRBD1. Germline values: CDR1 MGHDK, CDR2 SYGVNS. Losses at the gene ends were 2 bases for V and 0 bases for J; bases not matched to a gene: 5. This CDR3 has 16 amino acids.

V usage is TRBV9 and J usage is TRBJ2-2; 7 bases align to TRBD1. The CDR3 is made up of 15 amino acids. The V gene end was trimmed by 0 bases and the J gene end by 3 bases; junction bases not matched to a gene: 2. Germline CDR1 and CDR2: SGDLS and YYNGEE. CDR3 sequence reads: CASSVGDSYTGELFF. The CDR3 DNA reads TGTGCCAGCAGCGTAGGGGACAGTTACACCGGGGAGCTGTTTTTT. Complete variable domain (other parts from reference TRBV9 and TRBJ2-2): DSGVTQTPKHLITATGQRVTLRCSPRSGDLSVYWYQQSLDQGLQFLIQYYNGEERAKGNILERFSAQQFPDLHSELNLSSLELGDSALYFCASSVGDSYTGELFFGEGSRLTVL.

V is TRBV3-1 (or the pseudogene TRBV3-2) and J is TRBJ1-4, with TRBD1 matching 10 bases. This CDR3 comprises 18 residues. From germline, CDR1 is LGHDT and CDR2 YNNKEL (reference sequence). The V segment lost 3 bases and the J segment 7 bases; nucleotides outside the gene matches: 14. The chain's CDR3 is CASSQTENLRDRGEKLFF. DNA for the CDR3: TGTGCCAGCAGCCAGACCGAAAATCTCCGGGACAGGGGTGAAAAACTGTTTTTT.

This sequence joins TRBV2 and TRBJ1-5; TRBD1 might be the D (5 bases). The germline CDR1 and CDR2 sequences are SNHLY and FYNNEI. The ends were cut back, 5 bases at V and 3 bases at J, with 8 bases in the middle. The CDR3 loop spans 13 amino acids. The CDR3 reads CASSRQLNQPQHF. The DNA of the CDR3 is TGTGCCAGCAGTCGACAGCTCAATCAGCCCCAGCATTTT.

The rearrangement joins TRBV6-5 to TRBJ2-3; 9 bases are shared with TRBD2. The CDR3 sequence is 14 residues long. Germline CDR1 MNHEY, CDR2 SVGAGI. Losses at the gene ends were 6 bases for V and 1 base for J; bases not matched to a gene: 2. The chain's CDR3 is CASRIAGGTDTQYF. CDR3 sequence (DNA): TGTGCCAGCAGAATAGCGGGGGGCACAGATACGCAGTATTTT.

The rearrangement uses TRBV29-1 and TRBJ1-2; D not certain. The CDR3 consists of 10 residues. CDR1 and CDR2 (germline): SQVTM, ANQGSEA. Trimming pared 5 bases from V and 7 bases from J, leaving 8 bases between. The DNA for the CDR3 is TGCAGCGTTTATCTTAGTGGCTACACCTTC. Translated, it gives CSVYLSGYTF.

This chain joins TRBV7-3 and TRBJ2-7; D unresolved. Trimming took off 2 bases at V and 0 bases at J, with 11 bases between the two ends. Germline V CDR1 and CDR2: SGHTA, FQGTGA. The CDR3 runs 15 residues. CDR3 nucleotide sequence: TGTGCCAGCAGCTTAGATGGAAGGAGCTCCTACGAGCAGTACTTC. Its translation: CASSLDGRSSYEQYF. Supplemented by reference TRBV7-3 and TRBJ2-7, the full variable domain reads GAGVSQTPSNKVTEKGKYVELRCDPISGHTALYWYRQSLGQGPEFLIYFQGTGAADDSGLPNDRFFAVRPEGSVSTLKIQRTERGDSAVYLCASSLDGRSSYEQYFGPGTRLTVT.

CDR3 protein: CAGGQGGDQPQHF. The DNA for the CDR3 is TGTGCCGGAGGACAGGGTGGGGATCAGCCCCAGCATTTT. The rearrangement links TRBV28 to TRBJ1-5; the match to TRBD1 covers 8 bases. Unmatched junction bases numbered 8, after V lost 11 bases and J lost 5 bases. The length of the CDR3 is 13 residues. Germline CDR1 and CDR2: MDHEN and SYDVKM.

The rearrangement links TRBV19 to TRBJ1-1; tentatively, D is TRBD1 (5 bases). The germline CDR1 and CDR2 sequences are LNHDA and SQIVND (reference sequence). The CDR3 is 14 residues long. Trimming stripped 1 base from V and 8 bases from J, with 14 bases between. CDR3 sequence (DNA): TGTGCCAGTAGTATAGGGGAGGGGAGAAAAGAAGCTTTCTTT. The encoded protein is CASSIGEGRKEAFF.

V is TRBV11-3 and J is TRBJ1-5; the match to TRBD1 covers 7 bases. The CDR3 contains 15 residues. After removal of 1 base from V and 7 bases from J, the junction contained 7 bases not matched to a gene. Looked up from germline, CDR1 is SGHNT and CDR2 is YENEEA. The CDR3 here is CASSLGDRDNQPQHF. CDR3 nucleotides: TGTGCCAGCAGCTTAGGTGACAGGGACAACCAGCCCCAGCATTTT.

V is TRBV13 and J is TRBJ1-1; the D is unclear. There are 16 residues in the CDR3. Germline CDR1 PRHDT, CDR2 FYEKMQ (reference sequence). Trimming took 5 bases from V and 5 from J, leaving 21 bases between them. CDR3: CASSIRLGPQGTEAFF. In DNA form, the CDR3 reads TGTGCCAGCAGCATAAGACTAGGCCCCCAAGGGACTGAAGCTTTCTTT.

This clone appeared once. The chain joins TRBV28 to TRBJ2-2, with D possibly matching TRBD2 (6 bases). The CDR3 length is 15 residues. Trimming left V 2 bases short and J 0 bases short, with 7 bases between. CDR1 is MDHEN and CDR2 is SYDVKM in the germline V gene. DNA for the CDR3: TGTGCCAGCAGTTTAGGGGGGACGAACACCGGGGAGCTGTTTTTT. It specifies CASSLGGTNTGELFF. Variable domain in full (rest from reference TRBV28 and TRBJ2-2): DVKVTQSSRYLVKRTGEKVFLECVQDMDHENMFWYRQDPGLGLRLIYFSYDVKMKEKGDIPEGYSVSREKKERFSLILESASTNQTSMYLCASSLGGTNTGELFFGEGSRLTVL.

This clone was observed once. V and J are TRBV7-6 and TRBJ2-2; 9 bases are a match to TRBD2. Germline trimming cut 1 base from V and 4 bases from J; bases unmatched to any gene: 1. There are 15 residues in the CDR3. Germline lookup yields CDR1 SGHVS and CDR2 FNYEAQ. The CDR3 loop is CASSLGGRATGELFF. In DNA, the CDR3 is TGTGCCAGCAGCTTAGGCGGGAGGGCCACCGGGGAGCTGTTTTTT.

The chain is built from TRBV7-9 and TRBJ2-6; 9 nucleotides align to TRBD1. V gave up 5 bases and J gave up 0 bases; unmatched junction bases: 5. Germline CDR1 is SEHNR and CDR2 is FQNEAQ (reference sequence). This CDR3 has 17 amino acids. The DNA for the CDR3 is TGTGCCAGCAGCCCCGGGGACAGGGTCTCTGGGGCCAACGTCCTGACTTTC. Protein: CASSPGDRVSGANVLTF.